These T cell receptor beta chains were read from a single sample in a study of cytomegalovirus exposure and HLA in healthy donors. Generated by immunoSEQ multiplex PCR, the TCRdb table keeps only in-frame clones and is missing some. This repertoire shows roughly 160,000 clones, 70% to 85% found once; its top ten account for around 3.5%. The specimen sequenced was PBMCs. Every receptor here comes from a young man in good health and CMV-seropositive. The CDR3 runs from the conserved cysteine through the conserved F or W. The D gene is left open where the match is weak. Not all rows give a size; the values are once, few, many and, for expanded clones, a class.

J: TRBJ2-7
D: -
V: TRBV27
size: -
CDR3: CASSLSGQWSSYEQYF
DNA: TGTGCCAGCAGTTTATCGGGGCAGTGGAGCTCCTACGAGCAGTACTTC

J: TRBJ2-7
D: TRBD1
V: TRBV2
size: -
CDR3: CASRGQGALGEQYF
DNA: TGTGCCAGCAGGGGACAGGGGGCGTTAGGCGAGCAGTACTTC

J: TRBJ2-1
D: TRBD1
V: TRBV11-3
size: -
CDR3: CAAAGTATYNEQFF
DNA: TGTGCAGCTGCCGGGACAGCTACCTACAATGAGCAGTTCTTC

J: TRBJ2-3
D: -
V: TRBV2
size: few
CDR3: CASSETGRATQYF
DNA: TGTGCCAGCAGTGAAACAGGGCGGGCGACGCAGTATTTT

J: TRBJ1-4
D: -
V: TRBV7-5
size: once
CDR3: CVRSLAGTTNEKLFF
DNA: TGTGTCAGAAGCTTGGCCGGGACAACTAATGAAAAACTGTTTTTT

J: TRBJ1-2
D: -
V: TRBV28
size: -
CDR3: CASRERRTVNYGYTF
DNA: TGTGCCAGCAGGGAAAGAAGGACAGTTAACTATGGCTACACCTTC

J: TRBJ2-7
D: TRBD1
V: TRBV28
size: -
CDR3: CASSLRMVYRQGAYEQYF
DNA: TGTGCCAGCAGTTTGCGTATGGTCTATAGACAGGGAGCCTACGAGCAGTACTTC

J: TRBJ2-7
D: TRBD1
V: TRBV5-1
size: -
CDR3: CASSLGQVYEQYF
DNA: TGCGCCAGCAGCCTGGGACAGGTCTACGAGCAGTACTTC

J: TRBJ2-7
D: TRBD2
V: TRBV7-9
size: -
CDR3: CASSGTSGGGPYEQYF
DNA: TGTGCCAGCAGCGGTACTAGCGGGGGGGGACCCTACGAGCAGTACTTC

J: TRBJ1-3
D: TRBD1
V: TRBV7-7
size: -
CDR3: CASSTSTGSGNTIYF
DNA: TGTGCCAGCAGCACCTCGACAGGGTCTGGAAACACCATATATTTT

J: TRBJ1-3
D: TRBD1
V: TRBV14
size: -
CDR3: CASSQNRGSGNTIYF
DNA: TGTGCCAGCAGCCAGAACAGGGGTTCTGGAAACACCATATATTTT

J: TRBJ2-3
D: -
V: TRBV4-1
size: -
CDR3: CASSRGGANTDTQYF
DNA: TGCGCCAGCAGCCGAGGTGGCGCCAACACAGATACGCAGTATTTT

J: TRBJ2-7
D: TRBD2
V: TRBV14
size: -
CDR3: CASSQLAGGPGEQYF
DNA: TGTGCCAGCAGCCAACTAGCGGGGGGGCCCGGGGAGCAGTACTTC

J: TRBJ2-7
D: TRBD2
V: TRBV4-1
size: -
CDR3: CASSQEWAGGRHEQYF
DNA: TGCGCCAGCAGCCAAGAATGGGCGGGGGGTCGGCACGAGCAGTACTTC

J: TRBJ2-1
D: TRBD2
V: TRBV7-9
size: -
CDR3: CASSSQWSSGGAYEQFF
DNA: TGTGCCAGCAGCTCCCAATGGAGCAGCGGGGGGGCCTATGAGCAGTTCTTC

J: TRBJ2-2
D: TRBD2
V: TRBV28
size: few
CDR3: CASSLPTSGGAQYTGELFF
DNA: TGTGCCAGCAGTCTCCCGACTAGCGGGGGGGCTCAGTACACCGGGGAGCTGTTTTTT

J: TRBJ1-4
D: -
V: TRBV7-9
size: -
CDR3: CASSSGSEKLFF
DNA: TGTGCCAGCAGCTCCGGGAGTGAAAAACTGTTTTTT

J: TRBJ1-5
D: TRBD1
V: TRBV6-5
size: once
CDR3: CASSSDRVAGPQHF
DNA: TGTGCCAGCAGTTCCGACAGGGTGGCTGGGCCCCAGCATTTT

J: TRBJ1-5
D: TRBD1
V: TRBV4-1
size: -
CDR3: CASSYNRGRQPQHF
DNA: TGCGCCAGCAGCTATAACAGGGGGCGGCAGCCCCAGCATTTT

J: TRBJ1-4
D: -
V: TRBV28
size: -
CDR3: CASSFRGNEKLFF
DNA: TGTGCCAGCAGTTTTCGGGGGAATGAAAAACTGTTTTTT

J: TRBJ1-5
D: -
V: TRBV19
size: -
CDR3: CASKSDFGVPSQPQHF
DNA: TGTGCCAGTAAAAGCGATTTCGGGGTTCCTAGTCAGCCCCAGCATTTT

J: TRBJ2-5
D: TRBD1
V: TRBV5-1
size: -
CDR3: CASSSRTGGGETQYF
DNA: TGCGCCAGCAGCAGCCGGACAGGGGGCGGGGAGACCCAGTACTTC